Listed below are T cell receptor beta chains from one sample, sequenced in a study of identical twins. MiXCR was run by TCRdb on the 5' RACE reads, yielding one entry per CDR3 protein. The data hold about 390,000 distinct CDR3 sequences, with roughly 9% observed a single time. Sequencing was carried out using naive T cells sorted from blood. Every receptor here comes from a woman between 50 and 59 years old in good health. The CDR3 runs from the conserved cysteine through the conserved F or W. Fields, in order: J gene, clone size, D gene, V gene, CDR3 protein, CDR3 DNA. D genes are given only for firm matches. Rows may omit the clone size; those that give it use once, few, many or a size class.

TRBJ2-1	.	TRBD2	TRBV29-1	CSVGGEREDYNEQFF	TGCAGCGTCGGGGGGGAGCGGGAGGACTACAATGAGCAGTTCTTC
TRBJ2-4	.	TRBD1	TRBV7-7	CASSLKRTGRVDIQYF	TGTGCCAGCAGCCTAAAACGGACAGGGAGAGTGGACATTCAGTACTTC
TRBJ2-2	many	TRBD1	TRBV11-2	CASSSTGPVGELFF	TGTGCCAGCAGCTCGACAGGGCCTGTCGGGGAGCTGTTTTTT
TRBJ2-7	.	.	TRBV29-1	CSVDILQGSSYEQYF	TGCAGCGTTGACATCCTTCAGGGGTCCTCCTACGAGCAGTACTTC
TRBJ1-1	many	.	TRBV5-1	CASSLGAGVGAFF	TGCGCCAGCAGCTTGGGGGCAGGGGTTGGAGCTTTCTTT
TRBJ1-1	few	.	TRBV6-1	CASSEALRTEAFF	TGTGCCAGCAGTGAAGCGCTTCGCACTGAAGCTTTCTTT
TRBJ2-3	few	TRBD2	TRBV4-1	CASSQTPLAGAVDTQYF	TGCGCCAGCAGCCAGACCCCACTAGCGGGAGCAGTAGATACGCAGTATTTT
TRBJ1-1	.	.	TRBV7-8	CASSLTQGNTEAFF	TGTGCCAGCAGCTTAACACAGGGGAACACTGAAGCTTTCTTT
TRBJ1-4	many	.	TRBV12-3/TRBV12-4	CASSLPRVGGEKLFF	TGTGCCAGCAGTTTACCCCGGGTCGGGGGTGAAAAACTGTTTTTT
TRBJ2-3	.	.	TRBV7-6	CASSLGATPSTDTQYF	TGTGCCAGCAGCTTAGGGGCGACACCTAGCACAGATACGCAGTATTTT